This T cell receptor beta chain was recovered during a study of CD8+ T cells in alopecia areata (dated by TCRdb to 2016 to 2018). Context from the whole study: The treated patients took part in an open-label pilot trial in which moderate-to-severe alopecia areata was treated with oral tofacitinib at 5 to 10 mg twice daily. Patients stayed on tofacitinib for 6 to 18 months and then had 6 months of follow-up off drug so that delayed response and recurrence could be assessed. Disease severity in treated patients was measured with the SALT score, which quantifies the percentage of affected scalp surface area. To study T cell clonal expansion in alopecia areata, the researchers applied high-throughput TCRbeta sequencing to both the C3H/HeJ mouse model and human patients. On the human side, TCRbeta sequencing was run on scalp tissue and on sorted CD4+ and CD8+ peripheral blood T cells from healthy controls and from alopecia areata patients with either patchy or totalis/universalis disease. Biopsies were taken from tofacitinib-treated patients at baseline and at 4 and 24 weeks of treatment, and a later scalp biopsy was taken in several of the tofacitinib-treated patients. Scalp clonality was compared among normal scalp (n=4), patchy alopecia areata scalp (n=8), and alopecia totalis/universalis scalp (n=8). RNA was extracted with the PAXgene miRNA kit for fixed scalp, the miRNeasy kit for PBMCs, and the RNeasy kit for mouse skin. TCRbeta CDR3 regions were amplified by immunoSEQ multiplex PCR using 35 Vbeta forward and 13 Jbeta reverse primers. Points the paper makes about the study in general: Lesional scalp, especially in alopecia totalis/universalis, showed higher clonality and more expanded CD8+ clones than normal scalp, suggesting antigenic drive. Compared with mice, TCR sequences shared between patients were less clear, possibly partly because of HLA diversity across the patient population. Many expanded lesional clones persisted in scalp and blood during tofacitinib treatment, which may partly explain relapse after stopping treatment. Resident alphabeta T cells in normal human skin are also sequenced, complicating scalp TCR repertoire analysis, unlike mouse skin dominated by gammadelta T cells. Because the treated cohort was small and had only one nonresponder, larger studies are needed to examine links between baseline CD8+ expansion and response. Scalp clonality and the number of expanded CD8+ clones among the top 100 scalp clones were significantly decreased by tofacitinib.

Library preparation was by the immunoSEQ multiplex PCR assay. RNA was extracted from all samples and reverse transcribed into cDNA, which served as template for TCR sequencing. SuperScript III was used for first-strand cDNA synthesis, primed with a 2:1 mix of oligo-dT and random hexamers. A synthetic immune receptor repertoire was used to assess amplification bias, and residual bias was removed computationally. Processing in the source paper ran as follows. Raw reads were preprocessed for error removal, and CDR3 was defined according to IMGT conventions as running from the conserved cysteine to phenylalanine. Clonality was computed by normalizing Shannon entropy by log2 of the number of productive unique TCRs and subtracting the result from 1. Whether scalp clones were CD4 or CD8 was inferred by matching scalp TCRbeta sequences against CD4 and CD8 repertoires sorted from blood. As stored in TCRdb, this immuneACCESS dataset retains in-frame rearrangements with V and J assigned. A fraction of the clones does not appear; measured against another copy, unresolved V genes explain less than half of the discrepancy, and the remainder lacks a known reason. V and J calls and clone size are those listed in that table; D and trimming were worked out from the DNA. The sample table contains some 96,000 clones; only one count was recorded for under 70% of them. Clones ranked in the top ten supply 15% to 18% of the sample.

From its cysteine to its phenylalanine, the CDR3 spans 14 amino acids. This entry keeps only the CDR3 DNA: 42 bases, framed from base 1. The V end loses 4 bases and the J end loses 1 base, and a stretch of 11 bases separates them. According to the germline V gene (reference sequence), CDR1 reads SEHNR and CDR2 reads FQNEAQ. The sample's time point label, decoded: about four weeks on oral tofacitinib. The sample's treatment or condition label is to be understood as: oral pan-JAK inhibitor, 5-10 mg twice daily. From alopecia areata patients, peripheral blood was collected along with lesional scalp punch biopsies. PBMCs were isolated by density centrifugation and stained for CD3, CD4 and CD8, after which CD4+ and CD8+ T cells were sorted on a FACSAria. This clone was counted between two and nine times. Its antigen is still unknown. There are no base qualities to consult, and no much larger clone falls within one base.

This specimen was CD8+ T cells sorted from blood, taken at week 4, from a patient treated with tofacitinib. The rearranged chain carries TRBV7-9 and TRBJ2-7, with TRBD1 perhaps the D gene, on 6 matching bases. This receptor was obtained from a human donor with alopecia areata. CDR3 loop: CASSSARGSYEQYF. The base sequence is TGTGCCAGCAGCTCTGCCAGGGGTTCCTACGAGCAGTACTTC.